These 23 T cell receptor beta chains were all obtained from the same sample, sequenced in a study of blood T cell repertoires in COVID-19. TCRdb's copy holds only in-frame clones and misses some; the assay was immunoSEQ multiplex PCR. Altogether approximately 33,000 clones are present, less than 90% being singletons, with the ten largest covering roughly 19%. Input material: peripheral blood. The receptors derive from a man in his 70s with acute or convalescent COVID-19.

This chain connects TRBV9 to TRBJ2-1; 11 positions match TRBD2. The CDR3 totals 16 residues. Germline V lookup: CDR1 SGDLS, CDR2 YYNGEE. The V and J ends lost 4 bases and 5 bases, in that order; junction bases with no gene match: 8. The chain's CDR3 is CASSSFSSGGHNEQFF. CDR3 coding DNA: TGTGCCAGCAGCTCCTTCTCTAGCGGGGGGCACAATGAGCAGTTCTTC. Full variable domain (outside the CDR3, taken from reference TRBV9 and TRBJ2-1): DSGVTQTPKHLITATGQRVTLRCSPRSGDLSVYWYQQSLDQGLQFLIQYYNGEERAKGNILERFSAQQFPDLHSELNLSSLELGDSALYFCASSSFSSGGHNEQFFGPGTRLTVL.

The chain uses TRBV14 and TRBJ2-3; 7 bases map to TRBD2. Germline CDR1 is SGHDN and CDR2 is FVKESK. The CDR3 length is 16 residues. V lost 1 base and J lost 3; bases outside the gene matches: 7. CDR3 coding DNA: TGTGCCAGCAGCCAAGGGTACAGCGGGAAAACAGATACGCAGTATTTT. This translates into CASSQGYSGKTDTQYF.

CDR3 DNA sequence: TGTGCCAGCAGCTTAGTTCCAGCGGGAGGGCCAATAGGCAAAAACATTCAGTACTTC. It is translated as CASSLVPAGGPIGKNIQYF. The gene calls are TRBV7-2 and TRBJ2-4; 10 bases are shared with TRBD2. This CDR3 has 19 residues. Unmatched junction bases numbered 12, after V lost 1 base and J lost 3 bases. Germline values: CDR1 SGHTA, CDR2 FQGNSA. Drawing the rest from reference TRBV7-2 and TRBJ2-4, the complete variable domain is GAGVSQSPSNKVTEKGKDVELRCDPISGHTALYWYRQSLGQGLEFLIYFQGNSAPDKSGLPSDRFSAERTGGSVSTLTIQRTQQEDSAVYLCASSLVPAGGPIGKNIQYFGAGTRLSVL.

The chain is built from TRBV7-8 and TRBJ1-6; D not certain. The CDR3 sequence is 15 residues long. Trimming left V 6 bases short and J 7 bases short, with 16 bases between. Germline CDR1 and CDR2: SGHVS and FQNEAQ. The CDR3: CASRLGLDPNSPLHF. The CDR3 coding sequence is TGTGCCAGCAGGTTGGGCTTGGATCCGAATTCACCCCTCCACTTT.

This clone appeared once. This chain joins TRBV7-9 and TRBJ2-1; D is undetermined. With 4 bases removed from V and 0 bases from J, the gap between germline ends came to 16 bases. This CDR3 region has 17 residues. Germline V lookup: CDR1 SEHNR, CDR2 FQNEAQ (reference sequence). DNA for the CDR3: TGTGCCAGCAGCTCCACTTCGGCGACTGGCTCCTACAATGAGCAGTTCTTC. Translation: CASSSTSATGSYNEQFF. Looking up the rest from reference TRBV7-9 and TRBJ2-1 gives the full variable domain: DTGVSQNPRHKITKRGQNVTFRCDPISEHNRLYWYRQTLGQGPEFLTYFQNEAQLEKSRLLSDRFSAERPKGSFSTLEIQRTEQGDSAMYLCASSSTSATGSYNEQFFGPGTRLTVL.

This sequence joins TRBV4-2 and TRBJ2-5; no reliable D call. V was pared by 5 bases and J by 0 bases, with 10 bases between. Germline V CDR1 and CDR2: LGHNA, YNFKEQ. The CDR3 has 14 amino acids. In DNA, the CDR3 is TGTGCCAGCAGCTATACAGAGTACCAAGAGACCCAGTACTTC. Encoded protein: CASSYTEYQETQYF.

The CDR3 spells CASRKPGQGYYGYTF. CDR3 DNA: TGTGCCAGCAGGAAACCGGGACAGGGCTACTATGGCTACACCTTC. This chain uses TRBV6-5 with TRBJ1-2; TRBD1 aligns across 9 bases. V shed 6 bases and J 3 bases; nucleotides not matched to a gene: 8. CDR1 and CDR2 (germline): MNHEY, SVGAGI. This CDR3 region has 15 residues.

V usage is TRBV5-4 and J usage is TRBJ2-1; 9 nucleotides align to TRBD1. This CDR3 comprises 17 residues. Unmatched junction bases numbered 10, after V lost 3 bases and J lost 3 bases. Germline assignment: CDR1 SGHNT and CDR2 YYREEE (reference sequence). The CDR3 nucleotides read TGTGCCAGCAGCTCGGGCGCCACAGGGGGCAACTACAATGAGCAGTTCTTC. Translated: CASSSGATGGNYNEQFF.

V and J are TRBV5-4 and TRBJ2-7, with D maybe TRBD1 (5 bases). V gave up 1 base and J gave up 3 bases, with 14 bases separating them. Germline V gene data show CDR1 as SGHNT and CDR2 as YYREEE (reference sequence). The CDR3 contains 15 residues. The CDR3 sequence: CASSLSVGQFYEQYF. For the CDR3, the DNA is TGTGCCAGCAGCTTGTCAGTGGGGCAGTTCTACGAGCAGTACTTC.

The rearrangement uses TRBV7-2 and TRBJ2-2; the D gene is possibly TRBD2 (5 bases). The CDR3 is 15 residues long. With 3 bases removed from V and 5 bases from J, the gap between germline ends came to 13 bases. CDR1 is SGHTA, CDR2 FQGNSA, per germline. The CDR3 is CASSLTRDGTGELFF. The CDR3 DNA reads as TGTGCCAGCAGCTTGACGAGGGATGGGACCGGGGAGCTGTTTTTT.

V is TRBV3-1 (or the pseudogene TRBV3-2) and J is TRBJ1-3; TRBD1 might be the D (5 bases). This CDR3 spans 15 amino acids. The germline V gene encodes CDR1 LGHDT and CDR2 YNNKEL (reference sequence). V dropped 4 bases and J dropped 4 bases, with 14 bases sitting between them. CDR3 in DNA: TGTGCCAGCAGCCTCCAGGGCCTGGGCGGAAACACCATATATTTT. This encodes CASSLQGLGGNTIYF.

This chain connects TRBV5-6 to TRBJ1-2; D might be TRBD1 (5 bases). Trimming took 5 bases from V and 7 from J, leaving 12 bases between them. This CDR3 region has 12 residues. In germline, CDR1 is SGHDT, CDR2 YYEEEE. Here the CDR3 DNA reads TGTGCCAGCAGTCGGGGGTCCCCTGGCTACACCTTC. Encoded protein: CASSRGSPGYTF.

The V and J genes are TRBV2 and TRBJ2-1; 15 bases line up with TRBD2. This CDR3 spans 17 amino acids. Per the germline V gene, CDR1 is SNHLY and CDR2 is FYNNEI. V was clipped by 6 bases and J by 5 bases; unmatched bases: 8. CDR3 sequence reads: CASRGTSGRISDNEQFF. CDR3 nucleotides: TGTGCCAGCAGGGGGACTAGCGGGAGGATTTCCGACAATGAGCAGTTCTTC. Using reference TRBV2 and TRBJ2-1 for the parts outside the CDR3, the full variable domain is EPEVTQTPSHQVTQMGQEVILRCVPISNHLYFYWYRQILGQKVEFLVSFYNNEISEKSEIFDDQFSVERPDGSNFTLKIRSTKLEDSAMYFCASRGTSGRISDNEQFFGPGTRLTVL.

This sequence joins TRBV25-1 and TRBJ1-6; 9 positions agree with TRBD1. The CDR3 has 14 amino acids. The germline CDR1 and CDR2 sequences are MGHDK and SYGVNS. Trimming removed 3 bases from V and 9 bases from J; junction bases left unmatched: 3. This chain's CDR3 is CASSDDRGVSPLHF. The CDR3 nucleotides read TGTGCCAGCAGTGACGACAGGGGGGTTTCACCCCTCCACTTT.

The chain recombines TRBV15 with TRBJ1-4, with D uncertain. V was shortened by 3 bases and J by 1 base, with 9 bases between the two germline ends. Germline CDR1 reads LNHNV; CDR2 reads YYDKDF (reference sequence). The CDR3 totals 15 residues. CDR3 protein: CATSSLLETNEKLFF. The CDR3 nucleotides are TGTGCCACCAGCAGTTTGTTAGAAACTAATGAAAAACTGTTTTTT.

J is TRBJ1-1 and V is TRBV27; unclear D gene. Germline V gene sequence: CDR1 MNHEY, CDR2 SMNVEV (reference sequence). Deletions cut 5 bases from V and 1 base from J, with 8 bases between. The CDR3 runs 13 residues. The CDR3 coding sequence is TGTGCCAGCAGTCTATACAGGAACACTGAAGCTTTCTTT. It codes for CASSLYRNTEAFF.

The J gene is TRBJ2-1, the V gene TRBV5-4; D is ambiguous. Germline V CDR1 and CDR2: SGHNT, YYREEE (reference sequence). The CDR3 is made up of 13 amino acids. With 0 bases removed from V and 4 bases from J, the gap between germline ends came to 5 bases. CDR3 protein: CASSLANYNEQFF. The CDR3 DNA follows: TGTGCCAGCAGCTTGGCAAATTACAATGAGCAGTTCTTC.

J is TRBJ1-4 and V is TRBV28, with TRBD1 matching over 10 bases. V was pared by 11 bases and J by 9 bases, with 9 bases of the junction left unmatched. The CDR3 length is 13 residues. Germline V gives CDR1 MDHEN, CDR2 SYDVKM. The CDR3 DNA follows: TGTGCCTACTTCGACAGGGGGCCTCAAAAACTGTTTTTT. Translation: CAYFDRGPQKLFF.

CDR3 loop: CASSLVGTGTNEQFF. The DNA of the CDR3 is TGTGCCAGCAGCTTGGTAGGGACAGGGACCAATGAGCAGTTCTTC. The V call is TRBV5-5, the J call TRBJ2-1; TRBD1 matches at 9 bases. CDR1 and CDR2 from the germline V gene are SGHKS and YYEKEE (reference sequence). The CDR3 contains 15 residues. The ends lost 0 bases at V and 6 bases at J; junction bases unmatched: 4.

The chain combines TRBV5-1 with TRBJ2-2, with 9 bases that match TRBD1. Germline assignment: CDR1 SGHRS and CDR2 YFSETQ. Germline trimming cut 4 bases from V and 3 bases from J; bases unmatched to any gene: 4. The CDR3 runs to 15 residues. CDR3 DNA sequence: TGCGCCAGCAGCCCAGGGACAGGGCACACCGGGGAGCTGTTTTTT. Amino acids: CASSPGTGHTGELFF.

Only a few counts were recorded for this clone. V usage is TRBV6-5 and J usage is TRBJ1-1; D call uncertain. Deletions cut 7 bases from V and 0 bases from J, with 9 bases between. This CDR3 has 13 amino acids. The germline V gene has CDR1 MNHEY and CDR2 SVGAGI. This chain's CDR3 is CASTVSLNTEAFF. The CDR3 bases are TGTGCCAGCACCGTATCGTTGAACACTGAAGCTTTCTTT.

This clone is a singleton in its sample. The CDR3 DNA reads TGCGCCAGCAGCTTGGCCGGACAGGGATCGTATGGAAACACCATATATTTT. This gives the protein CASSLAGQGSYGNTIYF. The rearrangement joins TRBV5-1 to TRBJ1-3; TRBD1 matches at 8 bases. The germline CDR1 and CDR2 sequences are SGHRS and YFSETQ. The CDR3 is 17 residues long. V lost 0 bases, J lost 3 bases, and 8 bases stayed unmatched.

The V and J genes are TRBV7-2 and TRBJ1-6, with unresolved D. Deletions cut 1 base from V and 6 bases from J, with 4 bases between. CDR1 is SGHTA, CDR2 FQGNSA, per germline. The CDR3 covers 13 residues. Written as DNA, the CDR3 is TGTGCCAGCAGCTTAGAGCGTAATTCACCCCTCCACTTT. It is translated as CASSLERNSPLHF.